Listed below are T cell receptor beta chains from one sample, sequenced in a study of OX40 agonist ivuxolimab in advanced cancers. The table came from immunoSEQ multiplex PCR; TCRdb's copy has only in-frame clones and leaves some out. Of about 55,000 clones in the sample, 88% were seen once. The sample in question was CD4+ or CD8+ T cells sorted from blood, obtained in a trial of the OX40 agonist ivuxolimab. The origin of the receptors is an adult with an advanced solid tumor such as melanoma, head and neck, liver or kidney cancer. The CDR3 runs from the conserved cysteine through the conserved F or W. D genes are given only for firm matches. Size is stated for part of the rows, as once, few or many counts, or as a class when the clone is expanded.

. | few | TRBJ1-2 | TRBV6-1 | TGTGCCAGCAGTGAAGTGCAGGTCTCTCACGGCTACACCTTC | CASSEVQVSHGYTF
TRBD1 | . | TRBJ2-7 | TRBV6-5 | TGTGCCAGCAGTTACTCGGACAGGGTGGGACCATACGAGCAGTACTTC | CASSYSDRVGPYEQYF
. | . | TRBJ2-3 | TRBV7-9 | TGTGCCAGCAGCTTCCCAGATACGCAGTATTTT | CASSFPDTQYF
. | . | TRBJ1-5 | TRBV2 | TGTGCCAGCAGTGAAACCACAGTGCGGGGTCAGCCCCAGCATTTT | CASSETTVRGQPQHF
. | . | TRBJ1-1 | TRBV28 | TGTGCCAGCAGGCAGTGGGACAACACTGAAGCTTTCTTT | CASRQWDNTEAFF
. | . | TRBJ2-2 | TRBV27 | TGTGCCAGCAGAAGGGGGAGAGATACCGGGGAGCTGTTTTTT | CASRRGRDTGELFF
. | . | TRBJ2-5 | TRBV30 | TGTGCCTGGGGGGTTCCGGGACGGCAAGAGACCCAGTACTTC | CAWGVPGRQETQYF
TRBD1 | . | TRBJ1-1 | TRBV5-1 | TGCGCCAGCAGTAGGGACAGGGCTGGCACTGAAGCTTTCTTT | CASSRDRAGTEAFF
. | . | TRBJ2-3 | TRBV6-1 | TGTGCCAGCAGTGAAGATTGGGTACCCTCAGATACGCAGTATTTT | CASSEDWVPSDTQYF
. | . | TRBJ1-1 | TRBV7-3 | TGTGCCAGCAGCTTAGGGCAGGGGACTGAAGCTTTCTTT | CASSLGQGTEAFF
. | . | TRBJ2-3 | TRBV21-1 | TGTGCCAGCCAAGCGAGTAGCGGGAGGGCCCCGGATACGCAGTATTTT | CASQASSGRAPDTQYF
. | . | TRBJ2-6 | TRBV7-3 | TGTGCCAGCAGCTTAAGTTCTGGGGCCAACGTCCTGACTTTC | CASSLSSGANVLTF
TRBD1 | . | TRBJ2-7 | TRBV6-5 | TGTGCCAGCAGCAGAGGACAGGTCCGAGAGCAGTACTTC | CASSRGQVREQYF
TRBD1 | . | TRBJ1-2 | TRBV6-1 | TGTGCCAGCAGTCTCAGGACAGGGAATAATGGCTACACCTTC | CASSLRTGNNGYTF
. | . | TRBJ2-7 | TRBV30 | TGTGCCTGGAGTGTAAGCGGCAGGGGAGTCGAGCAGTACTTC | CAWSVSGRGVEQYF
. | . | TRBJ1-3 | TRBV19 | TGTGCCACCGCGACTGGAAACACCATATATTTT | CATATGNTIYF
TRBD2 | . | TRBJ2-5 | TRBV4-2 | TGTGCCAGCAGCCAAGTGGAAGCGGGGGCAGAGACCCAGTACTTC | CASSQVEAGAETQYF